The clone carrying this T cell receptor beta chain came up many times. The length of the CDR3 is 17 residues. Trimming pared 5 bases from V and 4 bases from J, leaving 23 bases between. Germline-derived CDR1 and CDR2 are LGHNA and YSLEER. The data are from a study of kidney transplant recipient with SARS-CoV-2 infection. MiXCR, run by TCRdb on the reads, gives a single entry per CDR3 protein. The profile shows 200,000 to 300,000 distinct CDR3 sequences, about 28% of them singletons. This TCR came from a male patient between 25 and 40 years old who had COVID-19 and was a kidney transplant recipient. Some of the T cells might come from the graft donor. The sample in question was a blood sample, obtained at baseline and around day 120 from a kidney transplant recipient. J is TRBJ1-2 and V is TRBV4-3; D is unresolved. DNA for the CDR3: TGCGCCAGCAGCTCGTTAATAGGACGTCGAAAGACCTATGGCTACACCTTC. Its translation is CASSSLIGRRKTYGYTF.